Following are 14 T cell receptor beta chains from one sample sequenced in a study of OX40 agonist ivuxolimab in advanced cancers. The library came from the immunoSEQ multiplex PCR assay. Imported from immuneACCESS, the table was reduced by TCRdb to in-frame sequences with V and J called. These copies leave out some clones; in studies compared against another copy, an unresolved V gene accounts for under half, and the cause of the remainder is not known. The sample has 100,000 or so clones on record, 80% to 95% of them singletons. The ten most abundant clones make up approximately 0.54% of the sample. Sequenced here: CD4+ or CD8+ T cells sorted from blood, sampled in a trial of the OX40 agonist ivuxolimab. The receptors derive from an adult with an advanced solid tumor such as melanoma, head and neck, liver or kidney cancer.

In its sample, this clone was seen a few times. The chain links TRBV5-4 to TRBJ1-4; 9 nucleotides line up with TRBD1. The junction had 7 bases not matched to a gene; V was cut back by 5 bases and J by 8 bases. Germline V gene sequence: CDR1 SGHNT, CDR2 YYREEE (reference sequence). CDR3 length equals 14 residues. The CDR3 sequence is CASRKGQGGEKLFF. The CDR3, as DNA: TGTGCCAGCAGAAAGGGACAGGGAGGAGAAAAACTGTTTTTT.

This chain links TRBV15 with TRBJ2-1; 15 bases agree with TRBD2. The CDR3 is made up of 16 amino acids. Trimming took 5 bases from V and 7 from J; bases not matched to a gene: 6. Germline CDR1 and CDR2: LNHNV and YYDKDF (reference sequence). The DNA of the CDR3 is TGTGCCACCAGCGAGGCTGGGACTAGCGGGAGGAATGAGCAGTTCTTC. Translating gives CATSEAGTSGRNEQFF.

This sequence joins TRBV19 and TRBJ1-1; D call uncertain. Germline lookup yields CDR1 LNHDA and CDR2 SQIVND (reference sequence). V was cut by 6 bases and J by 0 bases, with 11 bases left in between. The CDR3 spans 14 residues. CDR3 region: CASRYERMNTEAFF. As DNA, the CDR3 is TGTGCCAGTAGATACGAGAGGATGAACACTGAAGCTTTCTTT. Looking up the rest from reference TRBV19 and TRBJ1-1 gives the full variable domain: DGGITQSPKYLFRKEGQNVTLSCEQNLNHDAMYWYRQDPGQGLRLIYYSQIVNDFQKGDIAEGYSVSREKKESFPLTVTSAQKNPTAFYLCASRYERMNTEAFFGQGTRLTVV.

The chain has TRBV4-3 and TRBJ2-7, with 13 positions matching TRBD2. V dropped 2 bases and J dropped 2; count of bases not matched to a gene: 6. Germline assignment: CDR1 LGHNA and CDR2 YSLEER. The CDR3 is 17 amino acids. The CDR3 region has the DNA TGCGCCAGCAGCCAAAACCCCGGGACTAGCGGGACCTACGAGCAGTACTTC. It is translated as CASSQNPGTSGTYEQYF.

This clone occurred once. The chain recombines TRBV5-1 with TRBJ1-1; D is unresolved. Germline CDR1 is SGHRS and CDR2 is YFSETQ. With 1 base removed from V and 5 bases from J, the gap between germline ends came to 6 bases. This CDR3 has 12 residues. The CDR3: CASSLTGTEAFF. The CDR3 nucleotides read TGCGCCAGCAGCTTGACTGGGACTGAAGCTTTCTTT.

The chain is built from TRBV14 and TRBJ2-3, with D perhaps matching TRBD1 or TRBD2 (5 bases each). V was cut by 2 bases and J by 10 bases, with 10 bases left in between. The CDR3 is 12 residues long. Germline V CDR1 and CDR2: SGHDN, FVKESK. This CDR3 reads CASSQYGTAQYF. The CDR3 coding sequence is TGTGCCAGCAGCCAATATGGGACCGCGCAGTATTTT. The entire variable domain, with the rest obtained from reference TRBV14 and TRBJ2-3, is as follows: EAGVTQFPSHSVIEKGQTVTLRCDPISGHDNLYWYRRVMGKEIKFLLHFVKESKQDESGMPNNRFLAERTGGTYSTLKVQPAELEDSGVYFCASSQYGTAQYFGPGTRLTVL.

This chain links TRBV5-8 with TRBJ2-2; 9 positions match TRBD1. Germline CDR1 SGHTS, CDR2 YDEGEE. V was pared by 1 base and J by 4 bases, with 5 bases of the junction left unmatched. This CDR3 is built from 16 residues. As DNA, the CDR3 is TGTGCCAGCAGCTTGAAGGGGGACAGGGCCACCGGGGAGCTGTTTTTT. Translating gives CASSLKGDRATGELFF.

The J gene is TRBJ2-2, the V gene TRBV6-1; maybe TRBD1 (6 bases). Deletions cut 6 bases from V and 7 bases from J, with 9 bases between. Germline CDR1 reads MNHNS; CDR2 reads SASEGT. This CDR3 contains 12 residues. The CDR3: CASRPGHGELFF. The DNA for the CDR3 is TGTGCCAGCAGACCGGGACACGGGGAGCTGTTTTTT.

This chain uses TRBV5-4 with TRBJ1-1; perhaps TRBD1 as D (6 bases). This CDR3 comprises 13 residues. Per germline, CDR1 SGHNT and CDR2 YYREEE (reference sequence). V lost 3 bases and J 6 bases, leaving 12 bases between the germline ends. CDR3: CASSSRGASEAFF. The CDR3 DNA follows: TGTGCCAGCAGCTCCCGGGGGGCCTCTGAAGCTTTCTTT.

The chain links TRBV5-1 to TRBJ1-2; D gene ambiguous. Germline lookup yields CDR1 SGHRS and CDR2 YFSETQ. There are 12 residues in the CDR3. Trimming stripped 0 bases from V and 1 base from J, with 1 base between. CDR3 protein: CASSLDNYGYTF. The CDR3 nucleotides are TGCGCCAGCAGCTTGGATAACTATGGCTACACCTTC.

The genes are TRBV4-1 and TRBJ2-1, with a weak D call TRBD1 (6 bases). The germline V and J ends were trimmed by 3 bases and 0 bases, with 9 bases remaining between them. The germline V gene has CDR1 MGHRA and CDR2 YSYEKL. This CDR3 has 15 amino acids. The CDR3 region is CASSHLRGSYNEQFF. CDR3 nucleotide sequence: TGCGCCAGCAGCCACCTCAGGGGCTCCTACAATGAGCAGTTCTTC.

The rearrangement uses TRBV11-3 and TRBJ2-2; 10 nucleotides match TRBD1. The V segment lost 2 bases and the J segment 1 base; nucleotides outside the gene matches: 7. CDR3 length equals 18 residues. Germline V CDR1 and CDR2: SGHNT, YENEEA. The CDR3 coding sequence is TGTGCCAGCAGCTTATCCGACAGGGGGCGAAGGAACACCGGGGAGCTGTTTTTT. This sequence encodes CASSLSDRGRRNTGELFF.

The CDR3 here is CASSIAVSYEQYF. The DNA of the CDR3 is TGTGCCAGCAGCATAGCGGTCTCCTACGAGCAGTACTTC. The V gene is TRBV9, the J gene TRBJ2-7, with D perhaps TRBD2 (6 bases). The V and J ends lost 4 bases and 0 bases respectively, with 8 bases between them. CDR1 SGDLS and CDR2 YYNGEE come from the germline V gene. This CDR3 contains 13 residues.

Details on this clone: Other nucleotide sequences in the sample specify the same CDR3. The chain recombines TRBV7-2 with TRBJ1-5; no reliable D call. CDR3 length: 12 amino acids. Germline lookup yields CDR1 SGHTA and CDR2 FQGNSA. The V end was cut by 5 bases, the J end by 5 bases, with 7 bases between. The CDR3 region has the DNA TGTGCCAGCAGCCTACTAGATCAGCCCCAGCATTTT. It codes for CASSLLDQPQHF.